Following are 12 T cell receptor beta chains from one sample sequenced in a study of T cells in narcolepsy. Using immunoSEQ multiplex PCR, the repertoire was profiled, and TCRdb retains in-frame clones only, with some absent. Here the sample spans 25,000 to 35,000 clones, under 85% being singletons. Sequencing used CD45RA- memory CD4+ T cells from PBMCs. The receptor source for this set is a human donor with narcolepsy.

The V call is TRBV10-3, the J call TRBJ1-2, with 9 bases identical to TRBD1. Germline-derived CDR1 and CDR2 are ENHRY and SYGVKD. V lost 6 bases and J lost 3; bases outside the gene matches: 5. CDR3 length: 14 amino acids. The CDR3 DNA sequence: TGTGCCATCAGCCCCGGGACAGGGTACTATGGCTACACCTTC. Protein sequence: CAISPGTGYYGYTF.

Only a few counts were recorded for this clone. The gene calls are TRBV7-2 and TRBJ1-1; no clear D. The CDR3 is made up of 14 amino acids. V lost 5 bases to trimming and J lost 7 bases, with 17 bases between them. Germline CDR1 is SGHTA and CDR2 is FQGNSA. The CDR3 nucleotides are TGTGCCAGCAGCCCCAGTTCCGTTGGCGGTGAAGCTTTCTTT. Protein product: CASSPSSVGGEAFF.

This chain uses TRBV12-5 with TRBJ2-7, with 10 positions matching TRBD2. The V and J ends lost 7 bases and 3 bases, in that order; junction bases with no gene match: 6. The length of the CDR3 is 14 residues. Germline V CDR1 and CDR2: LGHNT, FRNRAP. CDR3 sequence (DNA): TGTGCTAGTGCCCATAGCGGGGGGAACTACGAGCAGTACTTC. This gives the protein CASAHSGGNYEQYF. The variable domain in full, completed from reference TRBV12-5 and TRBJ2-7, reads DARVTQTPRHKVTEMGQEVTMRCQPILGHNTVFWYRQTMMQGLELLAYFRNRAPLDDSGMPKDRFSAEMPDATLATLKIQPSEPRDSAVYFCASAHSGGNYEQYFGPGTRLTVT.

The gene calls are TRBV7-8 and TRBJ2-1, with 11 bases matching TRBD2. The length of the CDR3 is 15 residues. Trimming cost V 5 bases and J 9 bases; bases outside gene matches: 9. Per the germline V gene, CDR1 is SGHVS and CDR2 is FQNEAQ. CDR3 DNA: TGTGCCAGCAGCGCCAGTAGCGGGGGGGCCAGTGAGCAGTTCTTC. Translation gives CASSASSGGASEQFF.

The rearrangement links TRBV11-2 to TRBJ2-7; TRBD1 is a possible D gene (6 bases). CDR1 SGHAT and CDR2 FQNNGV come from the germline V gene. The CDR3 spans 15 residues. V was clipped by 0 bases and J by 2 bases, with 11 bases between them. The CDR3 bases are TGTGCCAGCAGCTTAGAAGAAAGGGACACCTACGAGCAGTACTTC. Encoded protein: CASSLEERDTYEQYF. The complete variable domain, with remaining parts taken from reference TRBV11-2 and TRBJ2-7, reads EAGVAQSPRYKIIEKRQSVAFWCNPISGHATLYWYQQILGQGPKLLIQFQNNGVVDDSQLPKDRFSAERLKGVDSTLKIQPAKLEDSAVYLCASSLEERDTYEQYFGPGTRLTVT.

The V call is TRBV6-5, the J call TRBJ2-1; D perhaps matches TRBD2 (6 bases). CDR1 MNHEY and CDR2 SVGAGI come from the germline V gene. V lost 4 bases and J lost 8, with 18 bases in between. The CDR3 is 15 amino acids. The CDR3 here is CASSSRTPREDEQFF. The CDR3 DNA follows: TGTGCCAGCAGTTCCAGAACCCCCAGGGAGGATGAGCAGTTCTTC.

The chain recombines TRBV5-4 with TRBJ2-7; TRBD2 matches at 7 bases. The CDR3 length is 15 residues. Germline values: CDR1 SGHNT, CDR2 YYREEE (reference sequence). The junction had 4 bases not matched to a gene; V was cut back by 1 base and J by 0 bases. The CDR3 DNA sequence: TGTGCCAGCAGCTTGACAGCGGGGTTCTCCTACGAGCAGTACTTC. Its protein is CASSLTAGFSYEQYF.

The rearrangement links TRBV19 to TRBJ1-2, with a tentative D call TRBD1 (6 bases). V lost 2 bases, J lost 6 bases, and 16 bases lay in between. The CDR3 sequence is 15 residues long. The germline gives CDR1 LNHDA, CDR2 SQIVND (reference sequence). The CDR3 DNA reads TGTGCCAGTAGTATATGGGACACCGAAAGGAATGGCTACACCTTC. Protein: CASSIWDTERNGYTF. Full variable domain (remainder filled in from reference TRBV19 and TRBJ1-2): DGGITQSPKYLFRKEGQNVTLSCEQNLNHDAMYWYRQDPGQGLRLIYYSQIVNDFQKGDIAEGYSVSREKKESFPLTVTSAQKNPTAFYLCASSIWDTERNGYTFGSGTRLTVV.

The genes are TRBV14 and TRBJ1-2; D is unresolved. Germline V gene lookup returns CDR1 SGHDN and CDR2 FVKESK. The V end was cut by 1 base, the J end by 2 bases, with 11 bases between. This CDR3 has 15 amino acids. The CDR3 DNA reads TGTGCCAGCAGCCAAGCTTCGGCGAGAAACTATGGCTACACCTTC. It codes for CASSQASARNYGYTF.

This clone was seen only a few times. This chain uses TRBV2 with TRBJ2-2, with D unresolved. The CDR3 is 14 residues long. Germline V gives CDR1 SNHLY, CDR2 FYNNEI. Trimming removed 7 bases from V and 2 bases from J, with 11 bases in between. For the CDR3, the DNA is TGTGCCAGCAATGGGGTTCGAAACACCGGGGAGCTGTTTTTT. This encodes CASNGVRNTGELFF.

This chain links TRBV9 with TRBJ2-5; D is unresolved. Germline loops: CDR1 SGDLS, CDR2 YYNGEE. V was pared by 1 base and J by 1 base, with 11 bases between. The CDR3 sequence is 15 residues long. CDR3 sequence (DNA): TGTGCCAGCAGCGTAAATCTGGGAACCCAAGAGACCCAGTACTTC. This sequence encodes CASSVNLGTQETQYF.

The J gene is TRBJ1-1, the V gene TRBV18; 7 bases fit TRBD1. Losses at the gene ends were 4 bases for V and 0 bases for J; bases not matched to a gene: 5. This CDR3 has 15 amino acids. Germline V lookup: CDR1 KGHSH, CDR2 LQKENI. CDR3 residues: CASSRTGQMNTEAFF. The CDR3 DNA reads as TGTGCCAGCTCACGAACGGGACAGATGAACACTGAAGCTTTCTTT.